A single sample is the source of the 2 T cell receptor beta chains below, sequenced in a study of blood T cell repertoires in COVID-19. Here immunoSEQ multiplex PCR was the method, and the copy in TCRdb shows in-frame clones only, minus some. The sample includes approximately 250,000 clones, about 88% of them seen just once. The specimen sequenced was PBMCs or T cells enriched from blood (not recorded which). The origin of the receptors is a man aged 25 to 45 with acute COVID-19.

The genes are TRBV29-1 and TRBJ2-7; possible D gene TRBD1, 6 bases. Looked up from germline, CDR1 is SQVTM and CDR2 is ANQGSEA. V was trimmed by 6 bases and J by 0 bases, leaving 12 bases between them. This CDR3 has 13 residues. CDR3 sequence: CSVRDTSSYEQYV. DNA for the CDR3: TGCAGCGTCCGGGACACCTCCTCCTACGAGCAGTACGTC.

The chain links TRBV7-9 to TRBJ2-1; D gene unclear. The V end was cut by 1 base, the J end by 4 bases, with 8 bases between. The germline gives CDR1 SEHNR, CDR2 FQNEAQ (reference sequence). This CDR3 region has 14 residues. This CDR3 reads CASSLETYYNEQFF. The CDR3 nucleotides are TGTGCCAGCAGCTTAGAGACATATTACAATGAGCAGTTCTTC.